The T cell receptor beta chain described here comes from a study of Ad26.COV2.S vaccination and SARS-CoV-2 variants. For the study at large: The trial was COV1001 and the donor's arm was Ad26.COV2.S. Participants got Ad26.COV2.S intramuscularly, once or twice 56 days apart.

Germline V CDR1 and CDR2: SNHLY, FYNNEI. V was trimmed by 6 bases and J by 0 bases, leaving 17 bases between them. CDR3 length equals 16 residues. Clones were sequenced by immunoSEQ multiplex PCR, and TCRdb holds only the in-frame ones, with some missing. The sample lists hundreds of thousands of clones, 87% occurring once. The sample's treatment: around 19 received Ad26.COV2.S at low or high dose, single or two shots; about 5 received placebo; per-sample allocation not given. Samples came from day 63 after the first vaccine or placebo injection. This chain links TRBV2 with TRBJ1-1; D perhaps matches TRBD1 (5 bases). The sample in question was peripheral blood, obtained in a trial of Ad26.COV2.S vaccine versus placebo. The clonotype originates from a person aged 18-65 years who received the Ad26.COV2.S COVID-19 vaccine or a placebo. The CDR3 coding sequence is TGTGCCAGCAGCCTTCACCTCAGGGCCATGAACACTGAAGCTTTCTTT. Protein: CASSLHLRAMNTEAFF.